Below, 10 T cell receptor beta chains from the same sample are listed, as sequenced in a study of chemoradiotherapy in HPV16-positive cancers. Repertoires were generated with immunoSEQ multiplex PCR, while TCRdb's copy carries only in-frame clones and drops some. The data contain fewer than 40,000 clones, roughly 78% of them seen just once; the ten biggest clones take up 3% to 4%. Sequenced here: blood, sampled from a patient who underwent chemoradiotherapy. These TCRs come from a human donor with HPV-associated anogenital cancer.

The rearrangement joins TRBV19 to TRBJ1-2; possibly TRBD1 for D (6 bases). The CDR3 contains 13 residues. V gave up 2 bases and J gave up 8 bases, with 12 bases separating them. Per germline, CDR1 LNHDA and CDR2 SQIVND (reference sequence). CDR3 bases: TGTGCCAGTAGTATACAGGGGACAATAGGCTACACCTTC. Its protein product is CASSIQGTIGYTF.

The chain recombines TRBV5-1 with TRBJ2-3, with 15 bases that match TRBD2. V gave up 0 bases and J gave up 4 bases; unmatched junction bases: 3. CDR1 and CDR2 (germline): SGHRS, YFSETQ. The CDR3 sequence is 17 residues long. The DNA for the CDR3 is TGCGCCAGCAGCTTGGGAGGACTAGCGGGGGGGCCAGATACGCAGTATTTT. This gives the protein CASSLGGLAGGPDTQYF.

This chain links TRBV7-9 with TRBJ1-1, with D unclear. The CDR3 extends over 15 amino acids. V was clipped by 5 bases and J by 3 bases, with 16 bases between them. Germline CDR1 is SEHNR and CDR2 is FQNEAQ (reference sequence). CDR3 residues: CASSHLGWKDTEAFF. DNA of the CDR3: TGTGCCAGCAGCCACCTTGGGTGGAAGGACACTGAAGCTTTCTTT.

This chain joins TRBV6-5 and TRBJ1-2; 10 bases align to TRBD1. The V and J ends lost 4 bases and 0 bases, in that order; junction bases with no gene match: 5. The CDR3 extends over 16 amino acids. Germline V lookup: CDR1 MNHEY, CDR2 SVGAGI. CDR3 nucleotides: TGTGCCAGCAGTTGGACAGGGGGAGCTACTAACTATGGCTACACCTTC. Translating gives CASSWTGGATNYGYTF.

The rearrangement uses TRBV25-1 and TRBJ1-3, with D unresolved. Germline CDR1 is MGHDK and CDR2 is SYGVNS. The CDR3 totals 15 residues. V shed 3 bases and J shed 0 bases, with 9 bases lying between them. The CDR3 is CASSDPGVSGNTIYF. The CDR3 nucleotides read TGTGCCAGCAGTGACCCAGGCGTCTCTGGAAACACCATATATTTT. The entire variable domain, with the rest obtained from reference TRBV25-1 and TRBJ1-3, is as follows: EADIYQTPRYLVIGTGKKITLECSQTMGHDKMYWYQQDPGMELHLIHYSYGVNSTEKGDLSSESTVSRIRTEHFPLTLESARPSHTSQYLCASSDPGVSGNTIYFGEGSWLTVV.

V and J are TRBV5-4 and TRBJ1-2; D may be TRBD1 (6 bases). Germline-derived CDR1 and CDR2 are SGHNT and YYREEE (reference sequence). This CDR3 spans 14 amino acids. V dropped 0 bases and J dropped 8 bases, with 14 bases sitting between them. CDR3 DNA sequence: TGTGCCAGCAGCTTGGTAGGAGGGGGGAGAGGCTACACCTTC. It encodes CASSLVGGGRGYTF.

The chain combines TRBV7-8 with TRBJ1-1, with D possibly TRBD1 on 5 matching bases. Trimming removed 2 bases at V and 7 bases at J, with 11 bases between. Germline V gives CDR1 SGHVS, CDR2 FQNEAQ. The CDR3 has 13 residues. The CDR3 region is CASSLNRDGEAFF. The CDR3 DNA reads TGTGCCAGCAGCTTAAACCGGGACGGTGAAGCTTTCTTT.

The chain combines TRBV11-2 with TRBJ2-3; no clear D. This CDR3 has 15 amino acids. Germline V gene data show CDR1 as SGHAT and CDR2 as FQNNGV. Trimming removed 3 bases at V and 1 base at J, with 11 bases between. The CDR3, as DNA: TGTGCCAGCAGCTTGTATTCCGGAGGCACAGATACGCAGTATTTT. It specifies CASSLYSGGTDTQYF.

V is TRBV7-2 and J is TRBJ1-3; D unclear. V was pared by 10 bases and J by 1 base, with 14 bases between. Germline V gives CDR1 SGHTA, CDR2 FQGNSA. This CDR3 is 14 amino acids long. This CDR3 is CATTGLFSGNTIYF. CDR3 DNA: TGTGCCACCACCGGGCTATTTTCTGGAAACACCATATATTTT.

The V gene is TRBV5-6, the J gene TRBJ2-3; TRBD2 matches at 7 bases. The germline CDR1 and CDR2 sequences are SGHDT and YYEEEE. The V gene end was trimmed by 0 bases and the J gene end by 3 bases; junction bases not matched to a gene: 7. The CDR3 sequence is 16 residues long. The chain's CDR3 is CASSLATGGKTDTQYF. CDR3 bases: TGTGCCAGCAGCTTGGCCACGGGGGGAAAAACAGATACGCAGTATTTT.